A selection of T cell receptor beta chains follows, all from one sample in a study of blood T cell repertoires in COVID-19. Measured with immunoSEQ multiplex PCR; TCRdb has only the in-frame clones, and not every one. The repertoire includes 350,000 to 450,000 clones, approximately 88% of them detected once, and more than 1% sits in the top ten. Sequencing was carried out using peripheral blood. Receptors originate from a man aged 40-49 years with acute or convalescent COVID-19. Each CDR3 is given with its conserved first and last residue. D genes are given only for firm matches. Not every row has a clone size; where given, it reads once, few, many or a size class.

d_gene	v_gene	abundance	j_gene	CDR3aa	CDR3nt
TRBD2	TRBV12-3/TRBV12-4	.	TRBJ2-2	CASSRGAGELFF	TGTGCCAGCAGCCGGGGGGCCGGGGAGCTGTTTTTT
TRBD2	TRBV28	.	TRBJ2-1	CASRPGATSGIYNEQFF	TGTGCCAGCAGACCCGGCGCGACTAGCGGGATTTACAATGAGCAGTTCTTC
.	TRBV27	.	TRBJ2-3	CASSFEGTSTDTQYF	TGTGCCAGCAGTTTTGAGGGGACTAGCACAGATACGCAGTATTTT
.	TRBV5-6	.	TRBJ2-7	CASSAIRQAEASYEQYF	TGTGCCAGCAGCGCTATCCGACAGGCTGAAGCGTCCTACGAGCAGTACTTC
.	TRBV11-3	few	TRBJ2-1	CASSLFSDMGNEQFF	TGTGCCAGCAGCTTATTTAGCGATATGGGTAATGAGCAGTTCTTC
TRBD2	TRBV28	.	TRBJ2-5	CASSFQRARTSGKAETQYF	TGTGCCAGCAGTTTCCAGAGGGCCCGGACTAGCGGGAAGGCAGAGACCCAGTACTTC
TRBD2	TRBV11-2	once	TRBJ2-5	CASSLMGGARETQYF	TGTGCCAGCAGCCTAATGGGAGGGGCGCGAGAGACCCAGTACTTC
TRBD1	TRBV6-5	.	TRBJ1-6	CAIAGQGDSPLHF	TGTGCCATCGCGGGACAGGGAGATTCACCCCTCCACTTT
.	TRBV1	.	TRBJ2-5	CTSSQDVQETQYF	TGCACCAGCAGCCAAGACGTACAAGAGACCCAGTACTTC
TRBD1	TRBV25-1	.	TRBJ2-7	CASSEGQGPSYEQYF	TGTGCCAGCAGTGAAGGACAGGGCCCCTCCTACGAGCAGTACTTC
.	TRBV27	.	TRBJ2-1	CASGAYSQWPADEQFF	TGTGCCAGTGGAGCGTACTCGCAGTGGCCGGCAGATGAGCAGTTCTTC
.	TRBV4-2	once	TRBJ2-3	CASSQSSWLDTQYF	TGTGCCAGCAGCCAGAGTAGCTGGTTGGATACGCAGTATTTT
.	TRBV28	.	TRBJ2-5	CASSFPHGVGETQYF	TGTGCCAGCAGTTTCCCCCACGGGGTCGGGGAGACCCAGTACTTC
.	TRBV27	.	TRBJ1-5	CASKTNQGINQPQHF	TGTGCCAGCAAAACTAATCAGGGGATAAATCAGCCCCAGCATTTT
.	TRBV6-5	.	TRBJ1-1	CASSYKSAGLNTEAFF	TGTGCCAGCAGTTACAAATCTGCAGGGTTGAACACTGAAGCTTTCTTT
TRBD2	TRBV3-1/TRBV3-2	.	TRBJ2-2	CASSQPFREGTNTGELFF	TGTGCCAGCAGCCAGCCCTTCAGGGAGGGAACGAACACCGGGGAGCTGTTTTTT
TRBD1	TRBV5-1	.	TRBJ1-1	CASSLETGGVGGTEAFF	TGCGCCAGCAGCTTGGAGACAGGGGGCGTAGGGGGCACTGAAGCTTTCTTT
TRBD1	TRBV28	.	TRBJ2-5	CASSFTPRQGWKETQYF	TGTGCCAGCAGTTTCACACCCAGACAGGGGTGGAAGGAGACCCAGTACTTC
TRBD2	TRBV11-2	.	TRBJ2-1	CASSFGLAGGEQFF	TGTGCCAGCAGCTTTGGACTAGCGGGAGGGGAGCAGTTCTTC